A selection of T cell receptor beta chains follows, all from one sample in a study of response to subunit inactivated influenza vaccine. TCRdb re-called the RT-PCR reads through MiXCR, storing one row per CDR3 protein. The data show about 520,000 distinct CDR3 sequences, 6% to 9% seen once. Here the sequenced sample was PBMCs from blood, taken less than 30 months after vaccination. The receptors derive from a man between 50 and 69 years old who received an inactivated influenza vaccine. CDR3s leave out the opening cysteine and the closing phenylalanine or tryptophan. Each record gives: D gene, J gene, V gene, CDR3 protein. A D gene is named only where the DNA matches it firmly.

- | TRBJ1-6 | TRBV6-1 | ASSLGNNSPLH
- | TRBJ2-3 | TRBV7-6 | ASSRGPVGTDTQY
- | TRBJ2-1 | TRBV4-1 | ASSQDSQPTAGEQF
- | TRBJ2-1 | TRBV4-2 | ASSQEGFGEQF
- | TRBJ2-2 | TRBV9 | ASSKSPDTANTGELF
- | TRBJ2-1 | TRBV15 | ATSRDGEPSYNEQF
- | TRBJ2-1 | TRBV29-1 | SVERGPNEQF
- | TRBJ1-5 | TRBV4-1 | ASSHATGVTSGNQPQH
- | TRBJ1-5 | TRBV20-1 | SARVAGNQPQH
- | TRBJ2-2 | TRBV4-3 | ASRRDRNTGELF
TRBD2 | TRBJ2-1 | TRBV20-1 | SAPRLAKQF
- | TRBJ1-2 | TRBV4-1 | ASSQQIYSGGYT
TRBD1 | TRBJ2-7 | TRBV3-1 | ASSQEQGPRY
TRBD2 | TRBJ2-3 | TRBV11-3 | ASSIGTSGGPDTQY
- | TRBJ1-2 | TRBV7-9 | ASSSTHYGYT
TRBD2 | TRBJ2-1 | TRBV19 | ASSSLAGGPIEQF
TRBD1 | TRBJ2-7 | TRBV10-3 | AISDPPGTGPYEQY
TRBD2 | TRBJ2-7 | TRBV5-1 | ASSTGLGYYEQY
- | TRBJ2-2 | TRBV14 | ASSRVPIGEGTGELF
- | TRBJ1-2 | TRBV7-8 | ASSPPSNYGYT
TRBD1 | TRBJ2-5 | TRBV15 | ATSRAGGVQETQY
- | TRBJ2-1 | TRBV20-1 | SAKPGDAYSYNEQF
- | TRBJ2-5 | TRBV5-1 | ASSLAENYAGTQY
- | TRBJ1-4 | TRBV5-5 | ASSLLPAATNEKLF
TRBD2 | TRBJ2-7 | TRBV20-1 | SATRTSGSYEQY
TRBD1 | TRBJ2-1 | TRBV6-5 | ASSYRRQGTYNEQF
- | TRBJ1-2 | TRBV28 | ASSSHYGYT
- | TRBJ2-2 | TRBV5-6 | ASSRGRTGELF
TRBD2 | TRBJ2-3 | TRBV20-1 | SAQSGTSGSGGTDTQY
TRBD2 | TRBJ2-1 | TRBV5-1 | ASSLVVGGPRINEQF
- | TRBJ2-1 | TRBV11-2 | ASSLARGSNEQF
TRBD1 | TRBJ1-2 | TRBV14 | ASSPGQSYGYT
TRBD2 | TRBJ2-1 | TRBV20-1 | SARGDAGAYYNEQF
- | TRBJ2-6 | TRBV29-1 | SVKRSSGANVLT
- | TRBJ2-2 | TRBV12-3/TRBV12-4 | ASRLQGSGELF
TRBD1 | TRBJ1-6 | TRBV29-1 | SVAGTGINSPLH
TRBD1 | TRBJ2-5 | TRBV20-1 | SAREEGAWETQY
- | TRBJ1-1 | TRBV27 | ASSLLQGSTEAF
TRBD2 | TRBJ2-1 | TRBV2 | ASSEAKLAGAYNEQF
- | TRBJ2-7 | TRBV6-2/TRBV6-3 | ASSRGQPQLSYEQY
- | TRBJ2-3 | TRBV5-5 | ASSSEGHKSDTQY